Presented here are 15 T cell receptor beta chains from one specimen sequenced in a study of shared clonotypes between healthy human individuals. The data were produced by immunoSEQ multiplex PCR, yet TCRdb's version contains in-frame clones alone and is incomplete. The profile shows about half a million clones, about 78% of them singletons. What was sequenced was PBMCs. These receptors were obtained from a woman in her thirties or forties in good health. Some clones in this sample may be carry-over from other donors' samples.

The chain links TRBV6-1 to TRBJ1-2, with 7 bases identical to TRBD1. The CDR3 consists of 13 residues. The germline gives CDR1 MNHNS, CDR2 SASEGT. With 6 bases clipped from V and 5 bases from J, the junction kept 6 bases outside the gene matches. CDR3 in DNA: TGTGCCAGCAGCCGGGACAGCGTATATGGCTACACCTTC. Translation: CASSRDSVYGYTF.

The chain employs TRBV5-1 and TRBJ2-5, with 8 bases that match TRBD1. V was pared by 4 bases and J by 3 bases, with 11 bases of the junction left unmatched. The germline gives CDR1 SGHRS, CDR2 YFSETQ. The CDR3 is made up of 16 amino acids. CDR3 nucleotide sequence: TGCGCCAGCAGCCGGCCGGGACAGGCATCTAAAGAGACCCAGTACTTC. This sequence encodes CASSRPGQASKETQYF.

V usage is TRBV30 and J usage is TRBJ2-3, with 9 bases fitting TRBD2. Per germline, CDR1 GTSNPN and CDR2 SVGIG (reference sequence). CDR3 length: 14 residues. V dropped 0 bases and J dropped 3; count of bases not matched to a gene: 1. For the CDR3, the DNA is TGTGCCTGGAGTGTGGGACTAGCTACAGATACGCAGTATTTT. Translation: CAWSVGLATDTQYF.

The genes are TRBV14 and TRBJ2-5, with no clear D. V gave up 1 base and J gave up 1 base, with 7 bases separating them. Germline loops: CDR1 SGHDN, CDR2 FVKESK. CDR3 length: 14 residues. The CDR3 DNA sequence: TGTGCCAGCAGCCAAGTGTCTGGCCAAGAGACCCAGTACTTC. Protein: CASSQVSGQETQYF.

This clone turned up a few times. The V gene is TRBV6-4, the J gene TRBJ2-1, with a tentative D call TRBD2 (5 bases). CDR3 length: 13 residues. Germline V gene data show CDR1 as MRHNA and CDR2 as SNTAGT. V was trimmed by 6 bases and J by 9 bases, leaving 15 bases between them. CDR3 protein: CASSLTTTSEQFF. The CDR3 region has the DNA TGTGCCAGCAGCTTGACTACTACTAGTGAGCAGTTCTTC.

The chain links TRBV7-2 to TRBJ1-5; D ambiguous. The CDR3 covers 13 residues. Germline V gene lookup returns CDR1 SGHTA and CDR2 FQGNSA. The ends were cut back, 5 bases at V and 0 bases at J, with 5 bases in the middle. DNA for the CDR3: TGTGCCAGCAGCACGAATAGCAATCAGCCCCAGCATTTT. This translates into CASSTNSNQPQHF.

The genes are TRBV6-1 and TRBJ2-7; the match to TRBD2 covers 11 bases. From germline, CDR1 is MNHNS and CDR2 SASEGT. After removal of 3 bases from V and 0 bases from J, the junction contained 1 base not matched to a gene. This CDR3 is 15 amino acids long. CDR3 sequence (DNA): TGTGCCAGCAGTGATAGCGGGAGGGCCTCCTACGAGCAGTACTTC. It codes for CASSDSGRASYEQYF.

CDR3 DNA: TGTGCCAGCAGCTTAAGGGAGGCGAACTATGGCTACACCTTC. Translated, it gives CASSLREANYGYTF. The chain employs TRBV7-2 and TRBJ1-2; no reliable D call. Trimming left V 2 bases short and J 2 bases short, with 9 bases between. CDR3 length: 14 amino acids. Germline V lookup: CDR1 SGHTA, CDR2 FQGNSA.

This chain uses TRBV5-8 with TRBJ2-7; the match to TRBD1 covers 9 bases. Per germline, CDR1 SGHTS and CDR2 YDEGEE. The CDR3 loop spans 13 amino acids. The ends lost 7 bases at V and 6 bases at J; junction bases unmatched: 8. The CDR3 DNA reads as TGTGCCAGCTTCAGGACAGGGGCGGGCGAGCAGTACTTC. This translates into CASFRTGAGEQYF.

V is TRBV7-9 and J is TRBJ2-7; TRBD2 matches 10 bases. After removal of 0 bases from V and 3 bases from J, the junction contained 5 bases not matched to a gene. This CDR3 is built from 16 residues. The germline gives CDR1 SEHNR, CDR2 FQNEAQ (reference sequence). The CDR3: CASSLALAGALYEQYF. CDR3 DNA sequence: TGTGCCAGCAGCTTAGCGCTAGCGGGAGCCCTCTACGAGCAGTACTTC. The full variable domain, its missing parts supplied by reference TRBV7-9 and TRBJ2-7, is DTGVSQNPRHKITKRGQNVTFRCDPISEHNRLYWYRQTLGQGPEFLTYFQNEAQLEKSRLLSDRFSAERPKGSFSTLEIQRTEQGDSAMYLCASSLALAGALYEQYFGPGTRLTVT.

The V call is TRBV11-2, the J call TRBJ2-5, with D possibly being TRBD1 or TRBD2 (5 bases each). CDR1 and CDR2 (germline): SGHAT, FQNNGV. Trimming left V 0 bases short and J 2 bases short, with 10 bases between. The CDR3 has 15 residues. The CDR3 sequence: CASSLDGDGQETQYF. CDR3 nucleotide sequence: TGTGCCAGCAGCTTAGATGGGGACGGACAAGAGACCCAGTACTTC.

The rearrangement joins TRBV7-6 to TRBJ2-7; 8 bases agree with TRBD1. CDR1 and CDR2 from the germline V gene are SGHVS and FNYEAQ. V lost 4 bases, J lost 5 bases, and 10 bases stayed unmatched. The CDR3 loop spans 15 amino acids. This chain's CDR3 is CASSSGTGGSHEQYF. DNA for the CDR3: TGTGCCAGCAGCTCAGGGACAGGCGGGTCCCACGAGCAGTACTTC.

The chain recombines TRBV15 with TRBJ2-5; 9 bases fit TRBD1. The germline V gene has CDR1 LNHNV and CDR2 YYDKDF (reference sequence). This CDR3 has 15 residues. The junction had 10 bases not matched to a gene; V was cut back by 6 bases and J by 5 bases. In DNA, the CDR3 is TGTGCCACCAGTTGGGGACAGGGAGGTTGGGAGACCCAGTACTTC. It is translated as CATSWGQGGWETQYF.

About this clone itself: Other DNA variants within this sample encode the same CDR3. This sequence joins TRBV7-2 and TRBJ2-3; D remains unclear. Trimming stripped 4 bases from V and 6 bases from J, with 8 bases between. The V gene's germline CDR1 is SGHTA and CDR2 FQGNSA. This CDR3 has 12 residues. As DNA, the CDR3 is TGTGCCAGCAGCTCCGCGTCGGATACGCAGTATTTT. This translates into CASSSASDTQYF.

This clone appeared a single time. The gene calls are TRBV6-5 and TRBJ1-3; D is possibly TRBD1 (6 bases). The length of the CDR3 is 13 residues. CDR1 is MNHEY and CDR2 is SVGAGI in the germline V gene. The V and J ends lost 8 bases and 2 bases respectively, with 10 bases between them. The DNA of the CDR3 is TGTGCCAGCCGTAGGGGGACTGGAAACACCATATATTTT. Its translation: CASRRGTGNTIYF.